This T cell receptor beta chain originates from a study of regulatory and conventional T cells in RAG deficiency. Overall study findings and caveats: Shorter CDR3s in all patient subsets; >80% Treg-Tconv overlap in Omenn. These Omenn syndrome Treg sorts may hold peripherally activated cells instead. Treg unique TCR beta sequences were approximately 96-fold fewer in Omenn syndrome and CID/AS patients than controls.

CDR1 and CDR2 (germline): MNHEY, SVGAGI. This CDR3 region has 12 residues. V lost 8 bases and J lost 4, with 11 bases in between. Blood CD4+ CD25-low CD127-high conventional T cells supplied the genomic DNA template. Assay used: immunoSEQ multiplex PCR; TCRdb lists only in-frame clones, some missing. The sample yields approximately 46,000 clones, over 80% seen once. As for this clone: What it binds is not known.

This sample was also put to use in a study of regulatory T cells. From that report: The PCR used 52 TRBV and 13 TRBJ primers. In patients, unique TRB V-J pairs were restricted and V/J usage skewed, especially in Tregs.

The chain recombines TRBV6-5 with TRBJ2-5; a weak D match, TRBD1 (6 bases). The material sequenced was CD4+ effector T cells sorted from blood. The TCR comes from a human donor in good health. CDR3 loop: CASAQGGETQYF. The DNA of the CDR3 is TGTGCCAGCGCACAGGGCGGAGAGACCCAGTACTTC.